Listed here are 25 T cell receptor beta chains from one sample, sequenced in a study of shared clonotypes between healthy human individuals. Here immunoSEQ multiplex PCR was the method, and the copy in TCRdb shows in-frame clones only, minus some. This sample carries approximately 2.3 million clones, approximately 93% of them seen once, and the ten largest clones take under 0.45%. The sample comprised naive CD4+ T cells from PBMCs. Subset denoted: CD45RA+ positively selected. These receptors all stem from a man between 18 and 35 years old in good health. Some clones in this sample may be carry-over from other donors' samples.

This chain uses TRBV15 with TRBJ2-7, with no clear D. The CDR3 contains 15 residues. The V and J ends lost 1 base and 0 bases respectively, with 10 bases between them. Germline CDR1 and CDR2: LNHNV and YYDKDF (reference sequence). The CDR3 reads CATSRVIHGSYEQYF. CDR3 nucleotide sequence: TGTGCCACCAGCAGAGTCATCCACGGCTCCTACGAGCAGTACTTC.

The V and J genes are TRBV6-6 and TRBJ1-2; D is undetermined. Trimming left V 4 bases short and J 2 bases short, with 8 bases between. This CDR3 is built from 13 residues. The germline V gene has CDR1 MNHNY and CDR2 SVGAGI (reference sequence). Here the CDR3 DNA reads TGTGCCAGCAGTTTTCGCCCCAACTATGGCTACACCTTC. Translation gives CASSFRPNYGYTF.

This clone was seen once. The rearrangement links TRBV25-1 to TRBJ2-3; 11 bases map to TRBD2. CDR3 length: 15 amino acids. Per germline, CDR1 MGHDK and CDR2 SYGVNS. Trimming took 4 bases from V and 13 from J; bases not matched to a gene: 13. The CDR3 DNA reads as TGTGCCAGCAGTGCTACTAGCGGGGGCCCGAGGGATGAGTATTTT. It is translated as CASSATSGGPRDEYF.

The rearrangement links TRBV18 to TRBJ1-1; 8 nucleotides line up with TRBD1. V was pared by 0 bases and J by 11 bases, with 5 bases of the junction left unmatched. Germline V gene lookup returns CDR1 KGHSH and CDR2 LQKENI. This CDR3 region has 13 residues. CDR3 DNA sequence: TGTGCCAGCTCACCACCGGGACAGGCTAGGGCTTTCTTT. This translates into CASSPPGQARAFF.

The CDR3 nucleotides read TGCAGTGCTGTTAAGGGGGGCGAACTGTTTTTT. Its protein is CSAVKGGELFF. The chain combines TRBV20-1 with TRBJ1-4; TRBD1 might be the D (6 bases). This CDR3 is 11 amino acids long. Germline CDR1 reads DFQATT; CDR2 reads SNEGSKA (reference sequence). Trimming shortened V by 5 bases and J by 12 bases, and 13 bases separated the two germline ends.

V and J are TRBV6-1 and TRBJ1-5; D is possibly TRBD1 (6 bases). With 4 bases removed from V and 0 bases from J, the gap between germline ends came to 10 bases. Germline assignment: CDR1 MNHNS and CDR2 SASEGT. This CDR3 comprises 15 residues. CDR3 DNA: TGTGCCAGCAGTGGTCGACAGGCTAGCAATCAGCCCCAGCATTTT. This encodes CASSGRQASNQPQHF.

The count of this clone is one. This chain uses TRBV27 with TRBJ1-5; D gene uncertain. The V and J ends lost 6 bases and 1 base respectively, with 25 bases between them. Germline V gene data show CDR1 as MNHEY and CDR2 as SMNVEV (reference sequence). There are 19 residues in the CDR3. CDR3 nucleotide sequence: TGTGCCAGCAGCCCCGGACCAAGTGTAATTTCCCCAAGCAATCAGCCCCAGCATTTT. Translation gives CASSPGPSVISPSNQPQHF.

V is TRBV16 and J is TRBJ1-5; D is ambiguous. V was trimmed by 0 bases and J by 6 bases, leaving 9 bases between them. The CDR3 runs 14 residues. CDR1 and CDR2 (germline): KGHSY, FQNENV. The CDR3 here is CASSQSGYAQPQHF. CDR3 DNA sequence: TGTGCCAGCAGCCAATCGGGGTATGCTCAGCCCCAGCATTTT. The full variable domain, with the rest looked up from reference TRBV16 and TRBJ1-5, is GEEVAQTPKHLVRGEGQKAKLYCAPIKGHSYVFWYQQVLKNEFKFLISFQNENVFDETGMPKERFSAKCLPNSPCSLEIQATKLEDSAVYFCASSQSGYAQPQHFGDGTRLSIL.

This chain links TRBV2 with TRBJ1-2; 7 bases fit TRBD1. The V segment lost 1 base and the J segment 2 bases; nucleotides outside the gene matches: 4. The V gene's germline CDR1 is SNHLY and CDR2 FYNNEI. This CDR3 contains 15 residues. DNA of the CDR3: TGTGCCAGCAGTGAAGAAGGGGGCGCGAACTATGGCTACACCTTC. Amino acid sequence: CASSEEGGANYGYTF.

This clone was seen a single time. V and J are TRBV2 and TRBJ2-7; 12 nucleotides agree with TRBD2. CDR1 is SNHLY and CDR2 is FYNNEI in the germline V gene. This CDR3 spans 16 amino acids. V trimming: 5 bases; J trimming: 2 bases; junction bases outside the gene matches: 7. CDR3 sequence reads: CASSWTSGASTYEQYF. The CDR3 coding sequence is TGTGCCAGCAGTTGGACTAGCGGGGCCTCCACCTACGAGCAGTACTTC.

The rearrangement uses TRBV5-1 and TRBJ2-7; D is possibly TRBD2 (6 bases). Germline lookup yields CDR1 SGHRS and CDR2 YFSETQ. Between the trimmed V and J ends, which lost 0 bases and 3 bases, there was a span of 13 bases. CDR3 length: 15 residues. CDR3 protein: CASSLGDSLGYEQYF. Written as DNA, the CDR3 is TGCGCCAGCAGCTTGGGGGACTCCCTCGGCTACGAGCAGTACTTC. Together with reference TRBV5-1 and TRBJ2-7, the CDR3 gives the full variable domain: KAGVTQTPRYLIKTRGQQVTLSCSPISGHRSVSWYQQTPGQGLQFLFEYFSETQRNKGNFPGRFSGRQFSNSRSEMNVSTLELGDSALYLCASSLGDSLGYEQYFGPGTRLTVT.

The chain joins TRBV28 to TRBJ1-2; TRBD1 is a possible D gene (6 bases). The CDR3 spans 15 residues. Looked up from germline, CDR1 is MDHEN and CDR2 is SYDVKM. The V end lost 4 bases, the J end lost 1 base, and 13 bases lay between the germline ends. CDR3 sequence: CASSSGDGRNYGYTF. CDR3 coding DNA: TGTGCCAGCAGTTCAGGGGACGGACGTAACTATGGCTACACCTTC.

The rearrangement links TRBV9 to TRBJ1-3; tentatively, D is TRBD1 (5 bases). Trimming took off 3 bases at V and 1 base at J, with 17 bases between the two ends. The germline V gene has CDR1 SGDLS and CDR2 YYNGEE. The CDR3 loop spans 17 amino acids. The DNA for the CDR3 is TGTGCCAGCAGCGACCGGGACTTACAGCGGTCTGGAAACACCATATATTTT. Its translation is CASSDRDLQRSGNTIYF. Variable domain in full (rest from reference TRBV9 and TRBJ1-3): DSGVTQTPKHLITATGQRVTLRCSPRSGDLSVYWYQQSLDQGLQFLIQYYNGEERAKGNILERFSAQQFPDLHSELNLSSLELGDSALYFCASSDRDLQRSGNTIYFGEGSWLTVV.

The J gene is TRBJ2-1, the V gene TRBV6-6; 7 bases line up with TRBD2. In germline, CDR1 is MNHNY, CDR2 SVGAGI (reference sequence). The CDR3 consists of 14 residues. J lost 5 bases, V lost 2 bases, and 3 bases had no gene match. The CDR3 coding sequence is TGTGCCAGCAGTTACCTAGCGGTTAACAATGAGCAGTTCTTC. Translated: CASSYLAVNNEQFF.

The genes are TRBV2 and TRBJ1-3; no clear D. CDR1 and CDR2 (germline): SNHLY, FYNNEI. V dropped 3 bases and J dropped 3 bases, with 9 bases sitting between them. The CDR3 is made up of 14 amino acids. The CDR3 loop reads CASSEGWVGNTIYF. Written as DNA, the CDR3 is TGTGCCAGCAGTGAGGGGTGGGTTGGAAACACCATATATTTT.

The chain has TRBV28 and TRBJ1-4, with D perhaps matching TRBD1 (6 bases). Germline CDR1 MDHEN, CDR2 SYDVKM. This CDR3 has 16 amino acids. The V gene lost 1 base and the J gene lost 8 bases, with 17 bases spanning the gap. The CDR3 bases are TGTGCCAGCAGTTTATCTCGTCGAGGGGGTGGAGAAAAACTGTTTTTT. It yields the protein CASSLSRRGGGEKLFF.

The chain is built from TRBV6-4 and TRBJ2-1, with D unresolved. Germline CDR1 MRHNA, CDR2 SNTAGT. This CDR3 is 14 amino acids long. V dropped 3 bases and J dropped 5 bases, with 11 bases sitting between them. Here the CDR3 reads CASSESLLNNEQFF. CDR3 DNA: TGTGCCAGCAGTGAGTCCTTACTTAACAATGAGCAGTTCTTC.

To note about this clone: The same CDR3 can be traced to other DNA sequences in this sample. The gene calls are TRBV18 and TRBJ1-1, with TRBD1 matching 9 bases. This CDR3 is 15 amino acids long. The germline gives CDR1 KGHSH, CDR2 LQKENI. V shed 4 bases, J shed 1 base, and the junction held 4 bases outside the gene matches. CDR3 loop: CASSLGQGGNTEAFF. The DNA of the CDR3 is TGTGCCAGCTCACTGGGACAGGGAGGGAACACTGAAGCTTTCTTT.

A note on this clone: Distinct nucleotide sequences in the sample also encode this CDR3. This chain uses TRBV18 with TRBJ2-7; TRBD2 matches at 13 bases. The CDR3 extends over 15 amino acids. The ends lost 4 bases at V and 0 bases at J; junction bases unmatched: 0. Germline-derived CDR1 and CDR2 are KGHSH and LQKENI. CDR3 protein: CASSRTSGSSYEQYF. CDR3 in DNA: TGTGCCAGCTCACGGACTAGCGGGAGCTCCTACGAGCAGTACTTC. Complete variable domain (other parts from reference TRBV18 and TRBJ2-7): NAGVMQNPRHLVRRRGQEARLRCSPMKGHSHVYWYRQLPEEGLKFMVYLQKENIIDESGMPKERFSAEFPKEGPSILRIQQVVRGDSAAYFCASSRTSGSSYEQYFGPGTRLTVT.

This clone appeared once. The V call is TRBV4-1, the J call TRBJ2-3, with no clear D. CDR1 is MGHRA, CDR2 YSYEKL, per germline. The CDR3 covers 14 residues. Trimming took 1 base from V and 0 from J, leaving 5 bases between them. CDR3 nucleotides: TGCGCCAGCAGCCAAGTGGAGAGCACAGATACGCAGTATTTT. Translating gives CASSQVESTDTQYF.

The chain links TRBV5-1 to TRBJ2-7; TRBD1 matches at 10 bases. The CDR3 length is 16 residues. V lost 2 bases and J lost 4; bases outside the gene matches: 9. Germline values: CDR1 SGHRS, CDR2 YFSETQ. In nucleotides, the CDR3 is TGCGCCAGCAGCTTTCGAGTGAGACAGGGGGCTTACGAGCAGTACTTC. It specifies CASSFRVRQGAYEQYF.

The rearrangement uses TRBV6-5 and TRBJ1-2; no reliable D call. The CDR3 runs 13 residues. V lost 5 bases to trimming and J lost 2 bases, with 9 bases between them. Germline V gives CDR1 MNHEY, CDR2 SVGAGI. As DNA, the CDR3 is TGTGCCAGCAGTGACCGAGAGAACTATGGCTACACCTTC. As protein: CASSDRENYGYTF.

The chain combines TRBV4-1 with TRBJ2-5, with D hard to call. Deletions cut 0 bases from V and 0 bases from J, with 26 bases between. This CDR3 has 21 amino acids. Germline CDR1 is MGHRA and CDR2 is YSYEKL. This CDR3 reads CASSQDPGPGKVPKYQETQYF. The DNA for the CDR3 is TGCGCCAGCAGCCAAGATCCCGGGCCAGGCAAAGTCCCTAAGTACCAAGAGACCCAGTACTTC.

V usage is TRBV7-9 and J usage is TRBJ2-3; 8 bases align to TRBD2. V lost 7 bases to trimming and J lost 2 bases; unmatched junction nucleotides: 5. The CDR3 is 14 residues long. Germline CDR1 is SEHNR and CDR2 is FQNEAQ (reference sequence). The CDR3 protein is CASTIAGTTDTQYF. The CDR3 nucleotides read TGTGCCAGCACGATAGCGGGAACCACAGATACGCAGTATTTT. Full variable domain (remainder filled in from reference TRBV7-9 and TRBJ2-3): DTGVSQNPRHKITKRGQNVTFRCDPISEHNRLYWYRQTLGQGPEFLTYFQNEAQLEKSRLLSDRFSAERPKGSFSTLEIQRTEQGDSAMYLCASTIAGTTDTQYFGPGTRLTVL.

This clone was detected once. CDR3 sequence (DNA): TGTGCCAGCAGCTTAGGAACCGGGCGCTATGGCTACACCTTC. Protein sequence: CASSLGTGRYGYTF. The chain uses TRBV7-9 and TRBJ1-2; D remains unclear. CDR1 SEHNR and CDR2 FQNEAQ come from the germline V gene (reference sequence). CDR3 length: 14 amino acids. Trimming pared 1 base from V and 4 bases from J, leaving 10 bases between.